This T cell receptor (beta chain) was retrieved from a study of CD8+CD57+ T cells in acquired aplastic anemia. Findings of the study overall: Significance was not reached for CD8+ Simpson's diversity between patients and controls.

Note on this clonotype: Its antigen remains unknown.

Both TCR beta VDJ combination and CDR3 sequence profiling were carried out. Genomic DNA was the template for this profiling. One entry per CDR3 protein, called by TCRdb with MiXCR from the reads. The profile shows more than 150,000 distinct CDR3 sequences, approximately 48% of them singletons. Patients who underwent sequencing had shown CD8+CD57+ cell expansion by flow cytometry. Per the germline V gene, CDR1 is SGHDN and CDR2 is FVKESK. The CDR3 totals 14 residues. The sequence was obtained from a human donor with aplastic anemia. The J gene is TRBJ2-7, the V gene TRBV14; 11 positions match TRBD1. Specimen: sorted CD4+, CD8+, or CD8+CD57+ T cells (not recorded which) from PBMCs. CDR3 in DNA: TGTGCTAGAGATCCCGGGACAGGGGGTACCGAGCAGTACTTC. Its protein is CARDPGTGGTEQYF. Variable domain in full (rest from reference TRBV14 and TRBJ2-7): EAGVTQFPSHSVIEKGQTVTLRCDPISGHDNLYWYRRVMGKEIKFLLHFVKESKQDESGMPNNRFLAERTGGTYSTLKVQPAELEDSGVYFCARDPGTGGTEQYFGPGTRLTVT.